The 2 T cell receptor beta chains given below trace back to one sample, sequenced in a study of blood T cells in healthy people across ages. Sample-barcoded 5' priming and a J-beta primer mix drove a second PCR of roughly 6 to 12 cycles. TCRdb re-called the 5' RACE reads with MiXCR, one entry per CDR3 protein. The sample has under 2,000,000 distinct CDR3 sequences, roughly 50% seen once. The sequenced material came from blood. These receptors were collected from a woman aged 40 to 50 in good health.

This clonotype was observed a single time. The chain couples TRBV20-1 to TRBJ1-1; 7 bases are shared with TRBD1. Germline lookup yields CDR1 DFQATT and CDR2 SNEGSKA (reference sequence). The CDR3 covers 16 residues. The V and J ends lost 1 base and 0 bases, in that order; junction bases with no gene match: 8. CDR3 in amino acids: CSARVPGQLLNTEAFF. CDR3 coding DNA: TGCAGTGCTAGAGTTCCGGGACAGCTCTTGAACACTGAAGCTTTCTTT.

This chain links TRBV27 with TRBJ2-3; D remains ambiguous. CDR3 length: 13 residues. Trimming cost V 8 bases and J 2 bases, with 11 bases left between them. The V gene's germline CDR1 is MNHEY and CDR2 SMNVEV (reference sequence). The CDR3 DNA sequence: TGTGCCAGCTCCGGCCCTATCACAGATACGCAGTATTTT. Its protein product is CASSGPITDTQYF.